This T cell receptor beta chain was captured by sequencing in a study of blood T cell repertoires in COVID-19. Trimming at V came to 3 bases and at J to 6 bases, leaving 4 bases not matched to a gene. This CDR3 is 14 amino acids long. Germline CDR1 and CDR2: MGHDK and SYGVNS. Sequenced by immunoSEQ multiplex PCR; TCRdb stores in-frame clones only, minus some. Of a few hundred thousand clones in the sample, roughly 91% are singletons; the top ten hold about 0.63%. This chain links TRBV25-1 with TRBJ1-2; 10 bases agree with TRBD1. The sequenced material came from PBMCs or T cells enriched from blood (not recorded which). The receptor was derived from a man between 18 and 35 years old who had recovered from COVID-19. CDR3 region: CASSEGQGRDGYTF. In nucleotides, the CDR3 is TGTGCCAGCAGTGAGGGACAGGGGAGGGATGGCTACACCTTC.